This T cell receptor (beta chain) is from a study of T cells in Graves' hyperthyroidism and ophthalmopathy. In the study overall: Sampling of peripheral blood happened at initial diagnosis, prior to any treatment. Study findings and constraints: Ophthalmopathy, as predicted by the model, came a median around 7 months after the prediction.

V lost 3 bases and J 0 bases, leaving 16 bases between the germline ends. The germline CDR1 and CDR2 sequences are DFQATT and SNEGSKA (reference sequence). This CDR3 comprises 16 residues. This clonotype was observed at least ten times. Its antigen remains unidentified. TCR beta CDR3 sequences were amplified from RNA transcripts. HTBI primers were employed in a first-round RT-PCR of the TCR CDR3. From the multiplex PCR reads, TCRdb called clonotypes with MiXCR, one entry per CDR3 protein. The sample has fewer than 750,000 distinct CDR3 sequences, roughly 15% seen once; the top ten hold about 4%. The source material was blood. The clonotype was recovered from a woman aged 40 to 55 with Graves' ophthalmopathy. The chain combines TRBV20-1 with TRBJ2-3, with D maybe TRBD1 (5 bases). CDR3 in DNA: TGCAGTGCTAGGTCCCTTAGTGGGGCTAGCACAGATACGCAGTATTTT. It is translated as CSARSLSGASTDTQYF.